This is a list of T cell receptor beta chains from one sample in a study of identical twins. MiXCR was run by TCRdb on the 5' RACE reads, yielding one entry per CDR3 protein. The table records 200,000 to 250,000 distinct CDR3 sequences, over 9.5% of them present only once. The sample comprised memory T cells sorted from blood. The receptors were gathered from a man in his fifties in good health. Each CDR3 is given with its conserved first and last residue. D genes are given only for firm matches. The listing skips clone size in some rows; elsewhere it reads once, few, many or a size class.

many TRBJ1-2 TRBV4-3 NA TGCGCCAGCAGCCAAGAGTTACGAGGCGCTGGCTACACCTTC CASSQELRGAGYTF
NA TRBJ2-7 TRBV12-3/TRBV12-4 NA TGTGCCAGCAGTGGAAGAGAGCAGGGATTCCAGGTCTACGAGCAGTACTTC CASSGREQGFQVYEQYF
many TRBJ1-1 TRBV5-6 NA TGTGCCAGCAGCACCTCGAACACTGAAGCTTTCTTT CASSTSNTEAFF
few TRBJ2-2 TRBV9 NA TGTGCCAGCAGCGGGAGAGGGCCCGGGGAGCTGTTTTTT CASSGRGPGELFF
few TRBJ2-2 TRBV6-1 TRBD1 TGTGCCATACGGGACAGGGGAAGATTTGAGGGCACCGGGGAGCTGTTTTTT CAIRDRGRFEGTGELFF
many TRBJ2-3 TRBV6-6 TRBD2 TGTGCCACCGGGACTAGGCAAGCAGATACGCAGTATTTT CATGTRQADTQYF
NA TRBJ2-2 TRBV6-2/TRBV6-3 NA TGTGCCAGCGGGGGGATGCTGGGGGAGCTGTTTTTT CASGGMLGELFF
NA TRBJ1-6 TRBV5-6 NA TGTGCCAGCAATAGGTCCCCGACGGGGATGAATTCACCCCTCCACTTT CASNRSPTGMNSPLHF
few TRBJ2-2 TRBV24-1 TRBD1 TGTGCCACCAGTGATTCCGGGACAGGTTTGGGCACCGGGGAGCTGTTTTTT CATSDSGTGLGTGELFF
NA TRBJ2-3 TRBV24-1 NA TGTGCCACCAGTGATCGGGGACGGGGCACAGATACGCAGTATTTT CATSDRGRGTDTQYF
many TRBJ2-7 TRBV7-9 NA TGTGCCAGCAGTATTAGAAGGGGAGGGGGAAGAAACGAGCAGTACTTC CASSIRRGGGRNEQYF
NA TRBJ2-3 TRBV3-1 NA TGTGCCAGCAGCCAAACCGGGACACGAAGCACAGATACGCAGTATTTT CASSQTGTRSTDTQYF
medium-sized TRBJ1-5 TRBV29-1 NA TGCAGCGTTACAACAGGTGGGAATCAGCCCCAGCATTTT CSVTTGGNQPQHF
many TRBJ2-7 TRBV20-1 TRBD2 TGCAGTGCTAGCCCGGGACTAGCGGGATACGAGCAGTACTTC CSASPGLAGYEQYF
many TRBJ2-7 TRBV25-1 TRBD1 TGTGCCAGCAGTAGGGACAGGGGGCACTACGAGCAGTACTTC CASSRDRGHYEQYF
few TRBJ1-3 TRBV7-2 NA TGTGCCAGCAGCTCAGGGTTCTACGGAAACACCATATATTTT CASSSGFYGNTIYF
many TRBJ1-1 TRBV7-2 NA TGTGCCAGCAGCCGCGACAGACGGGGTGAAGCTTTCTTT CASSRDRRGEAFF
NA TRBJ2-7 TRBV20-1 NA TGCAGTGCTAGGGGCCAGCCCTCCTACGAGCAGTACTTC CSARGQPSYEQYF
NA TRBJ1-3 TRBV18 NA TGTGCCAGCTCCCGGGGGACGGTGGACTCTGGAAACACCATATATTTT CASSRGTVDSGNTIYF
few TRBJ1-5 TRBV4-1 NA TGCGCCAGCAGCCATTCAAATCAGCCCCAGCATTTT CASSHSNQPQHF
few TRBJ2-5 TRBV14 NA TGTGCCAGCAGCCGGATTCAAGAGACCCAGTACTTC CASSRIQETQYF
NA TRBJ1-3 TRBV29-1 NA TGCAGCGTTGAATATAGCGGAAACACCATATATTTT CSVEYSGNTIYF
NA TRBJ1-1 TRBV6-1 NA TGTGCCAGCAGCCCGAGGGGGGGGGTGGCGGGTGGCTCCAACACTGAAGCTTTCTTT CASSPRGGVAGGSNTEAFF